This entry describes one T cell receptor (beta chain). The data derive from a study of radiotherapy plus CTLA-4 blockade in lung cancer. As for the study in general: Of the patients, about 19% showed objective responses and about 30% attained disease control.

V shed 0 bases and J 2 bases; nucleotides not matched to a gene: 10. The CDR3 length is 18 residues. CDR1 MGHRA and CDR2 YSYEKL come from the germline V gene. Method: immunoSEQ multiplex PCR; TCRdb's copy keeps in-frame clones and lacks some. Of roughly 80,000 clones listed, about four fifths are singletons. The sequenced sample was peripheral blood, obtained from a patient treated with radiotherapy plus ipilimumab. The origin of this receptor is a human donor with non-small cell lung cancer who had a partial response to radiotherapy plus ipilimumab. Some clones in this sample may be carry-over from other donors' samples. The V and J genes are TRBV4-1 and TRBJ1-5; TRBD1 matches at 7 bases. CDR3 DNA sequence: TGCGCCAGCAGCCAAGAACCCAGGGGGGTTTGGCGCAATCAGCCCCAGCATTTT. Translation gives CASSQEPRGVWRNQPQHF.